The 26 T cell receptor beta chains below come from one sample, sequenced in a study of T cell changes during pregnancy in multiple sclerosis. Only in-frame clones appear in the TCRdb table, and some are missing; sequencing was by immunoSEQ multiplex PCR. The profile shows some 99,000 clones, about 92% of them singletons. Sequencing was performed on peripheral blood, taken after pregnancy. These receptors came from a female donor in good health, enrolled as a control in a pregnancy study.

The chain joins TRBV19 to TRBJ1-5; no reliable D call. Germline values: CDR1 LNHDA, CDR2 SQIVND (reference sequence). V lost 6 bases and J 3 bases, leaving 12 bases between the germline ends. The CDR3 is 14 residues long. The CDR3 region is CASRLRDPNQPQHF. The CDR3 DNA sequence: TGTGCCAGTAGACTCCGGGATCCCAATCAGCCCCAGCATTTT.

The rearrangement links TRBV5-6 to TRBJ2-4; 8 positions match TRBD2. This CDR3 spans 14 amino acids. The germline gives CDR1 SGHDT, CDR2 YYEEEE. The V gene end was trimmed by 4 bases and the J gene end by 1 base; junction bases not matched to a gene: 1. CDR3 sequence: CASSPGGAKNIQYF. For the CDR3, the DNA is TGTGCCAGCAGCCCGGGGGGGGCCAAAAACATTCAGTACTTC. The full variable domain, in which reference TRBV5-6 and TRBJ2-4 provide the parts outside the CDR3, is DAGVTQSPTHLIKTRGQQVTLRCSPKSGHDTVSWYQQALGQGPQFIFQYYEEEERQRGNFPDRFSGHQFPNYSSELNVNALLLGDSALYLCASSPGGAKNIQYFGAGTRLSVL.

V is TRBV13 and J is TRBJ2-5; TRBD2 might be the D (5 bases). Trimming cost V 5 bases and J 4 bases, with 11 bases left between them. CDR1 is PRHDT and CDR2 is FYEKMQ in the germline V gene (reference sequence). This CDR3 has 13 residues. CDR3 in DNA: TGTGCCAGCAGCCCCGGACTGCGAGAGACCCAGTACTTC. This gives the protein CASSPGLRETQYF.

The V and J genes are TRBV28 and TRBJ1-5; 10 nucleotides line up with TRBD1. The germline V gene has CDR1 MDHEN and CDR2 SYDVKM. Trimming at V came to 5 bases and at J to 7 bases, leaving 8 bases not matched to a gene. This CDR3 has 15 residues. CDR3: CASSTEGQGRQPQHF. CDR3 nucleotide sequence: TGTGCCAGCAGTACCGAGGGACAGGGGCGGCAGCCCCAGCATTTT.

This clone was seen a handful of times. V gene TRBV4-1 combines with J gene TRBJ1-1; no clear D gene. The CDR3 sequence is 15 residues long. Trimming stripped 3 bases from V and 0 bases from J, with 11 bases between. The germline V gene encodes CDR1 MGHRA and CDR2 YSYEKL. The CDR3 DNA sequence: TGCGCCAGCAGCCATGTCTCGGTTATGAACACTGAAGCTTTCTTT. Its protein product is CASSHVSVMNTEAFF.

The V call is TRBV27, the J call TRBJ1-5, with TRBD1 matching 7 bases. Germline loops: CDR1 MNHEY, CDR2 SMNVEV (reference sequence). The CDR3 sequence is 14 residues long. Germline trimming cut 6 bases from V and 7 bases from J; bases unmatched to any gene: 9. The CDR3 reads CASSSEGAGQPQHF. CDR3 bases: TGTGCCAGCAGCTCCGAGGGGGCGGGGCAGCCCCAGCATTTT.

The chain couples TRBV10-1 to TRBJ1-1, with 7 bases that match TRBD1. Per the germline V gene, CDR1 is WNHNN and CDR2 is SYGVQD (reference sequence). The junction had 8 bases not matched to a gene; V was cut back by 6 bases and J by 1 base. This CDR3 is 15 amino acids long. The CDR3 DNA reads TGCGCCAGCAGGGAAGACAGGGCCCCGAACACTGAAGCTTTCTTT. Translated: CASREDRAPNTEAFF.

V usage is TRBV5-1 and J usage is TRBJ2-2, with a possible D match to TRBD2 (5 bases). V was clipped by 2 bases and J by 5 bases, with 13 bases between them. CDR3 length equals 15 residues. Germline V gene lookup returns CDR1 SGHRS and CDR2 YFSETQ. The CDR3 reads CASSFIRGLTGELFF. The CDR3, as DNA: TGCGCCAGCAGCTTTATCCGGGGTTTAACCGGGGAGCTGTTTTTT.

The gene calls are TRBV6-1 and TRBJ2-7; D is possibly TRBD2 (6 bases). The CDR3 is 11 residues long. CDR1 is MNHNS, CDR2 SASEGT, per germline. The V gene lost 5 bases and the J gene lost 7 bases, with 9 bases spanning the gap. For the CDR3, the DNA is TGTGCCAGCAGTCGGGACTGGGAGCAGTACTTC. It translates to CASSRDWEQYF.

The gene calls are TRBV5-1 and TRBJ1-1; D gene uncertain. From germline, CDR1 is SGHRS and CDR2 YFSETQ. The length of the CDR3 is 14 residues. V was shortened by 4 bases and J by 1 base, with 11 bases between the two germline ends. The CDR3 nucleotides are TGCGCCAGCAGCGTGGGTGAGGGGAACACTGAAGCTTTCTTT. Protein product: CASSVGEGNTEAFF.

The rearrangement uses TRBV19 and TRBJ2-3; 12 nucleotides agree with TRBD2. V lost 7 bases, J lost 4 bases, and 6 bases stayed unmatched. The germline V gene has CDR1 LNHDA and CDR2 SQIVND (reference sequence). This CDR3 is 15 amino acids long. The CDR3 DNA is TGTGCCAGTATGCTAGCGGGGGGGTATGCAGATACGCAGTATTTT. The encoded protein is CASMLAGGYADTQYF.

In its sample, this clone was seen once. V and J are TRBV19 and TRBJ2-5, with 7 positions matching TRBD1. Trimming cost V 5 bases and J 2 bases; bases outside gene matches: 8. The CDR3 extends over 15 amino acids. Germline V lookup: CDR1 LNHDA, CDR2 SQIVND (reference sequence). DNA for the CDR3: TGTGCCAGTAGTTGGACAGGAAATTTTCAAGAGACCCAGTACTTC. This encodes CASSWTGNFQETQYF.

The V and J genes are TRBV7-9 and TRBJ1-1, with D unresolved. Germline V gene sequence: CDR1 SEHNR, CDR2 FQNEAQ (reference sequence). V lost 0 bases, J lost 1 base, and 6 bases lay in between. The CDR3 contains 14 residues. CDR3 in amino acids: CASSLAYGNTEAFF. In DNA, the CDR3 is TGTGCCAGCAGCTTAGCGTACGGGAACACTGAAGCTTTCTTT.

V is TRBV7-8 and J is TRBJ2-7, with 9 bases lining up with TRBD1. Germline V CDR1 and CDR2: SGHVS, FQNEAQ. Unmatched junction bases numbered 4, after V lost 5 bases and J lost 2 bases. The CDR3 extends over 14 amino acids. CDR3 sequence reads: CASSLRDRAYEQYF. In DNA form, the CDR3 reads TGTGCCAGCAGCCTCCGGGACAGGGCCTACGAGCAGTACTTC.

The V gene is TRBV28, the J gene TRBJ2-7; D may be TRBD1 (6 bases). The germline CDR1 and CDR2 sequences are MDHEN and SYDVKM. The CDR3 runs to 14 residues. Trimming took off 4 bases at V and 3 bases at J, with 13 bases between the two ends. CDR3 amino acids: CASSSGTLLYEQYF. CDR3 sequence (DNA): TGTGCCAGCAGTTCCGGGACACTTCTCTACGAGCAGTACTTC.

The V call is TRBV6-5, the J call TRBJ2-1; tentatively, D is TRBD1 (6 bases). V lost 0 bases to trimming and J lost 5 bases, with 14 bases between them. The CDR3 sequence is 16 residues long. CDR1 and CDR2 (germline): MNHEY, SVGAGI. The CDR3 loop reads CASSYSRQGTHNEQFF. In DNA form, the CDR3 reads TGTGCCAGCAGTTACTCGAGGCAGGGGACCCACAATGAGCAGTTCTTC.

The gene calls are TRBV7-9 and TRBJ1-1, with TRBD1 as a possible D gene (5 bases). V gave up 8 bases and J gave up 0 bases, with 13 bases separating them. The germline CDR1 and CDR2 sequences are SEHNR and FQNEAQ (reference sequence). CDR3 length equals 14 residues. This CDR3 reads CASVRDSMNTEAFF. The CDR3 region has the DNA TGTGCCAGCGTCCGAGACAGCATGAACACTGAAGCTTTCTTT.

The chain has TRBV6-4 and TRBJ2-3; tentatively, D is TRBD2 (5 bases). V was clipped by 7 bases and J by 0 bases, with 11 bases between them. The CDR3 is 14 amino acids. Germline V lookup: CDR1 MRHNA, CDR2 SNTAGT. The CDR3 coding sequence is TGTGCCAGCAAGGAGCGGATAAGCACAGATACGCAGTATTTT. Translating it yields CASKERISTDTQYF.

This clone showed up just a few times. The rearrangement joins TRBV6-4 to TRBJ2-2; tentative D call: TRBD1 (5 bases). Trimming removed 0 bases from V and 5 bases from J, with 10 bases in between. Germline loops: CDR1 MRHNA, CDR2 SNTAGT. The CDR3 is 15 residues long. CDR3 DNA: TGTGCCAGCAGTGACTCCCCACAGGTGACCGGGGAGCTGTTTTTT. It translates to CASSDSPQVTGELFF.

J is TRBJ2-1 and V is TRBV11-2; D is unresolved. Germline V lookup: CDR1 SGHAT, CDR2 FQNNGV. The CDR3 is made up of 16 amino acids. The V gene lost 0 bases and the J gene lost 0 bases, with 9 bases spanning the gap. The CDR3 region has the DNA TGTGCCAGCAGCTTAGATTCCCTGAGCTCCTACAATGAGCAGTTCTTC. Amino acid sequence: CASSLDSLSSYNEQFF.

This clone was detected once. The chain carries TRBV11-2 and TRBJ1-5, with 9 bases identical to TRBD1. V gave up 1 base and J gave up 6 bases; unmatched junction bases: 4. Germline CDR1 and CDR2: SGHAT and FQNNGV. This CDR3 comprises 15 residues. The CDR3 loop is CASSLGDREGQPQHF. Written as DNA, the CDR3 is TGTGCCAGCAGCTTAGGGGACAGGGAAGGTCAGCCCCAGCATTTT.

The chain combines TRBV18 with TRBJ2-5; TRBD2 is a possible D gene (5 bases). Between the trimmed V and J ends, which lost 3 bases and 5 bases, there was a span of 22 bases. Germline values: CDR1 KGHSH, CDR2 LQKENI. CDR3 length: 17 residues. The CDR3 reads CASSPRLVLAGVETQYF. The CDR3 nucleotides read TGTGCCAGCTCACCCAGGTTAGTTCTGGCGGGCGTGGAGACCCAGTACTTC. The full variable domain, rest sourced from reference TRBV18 and TRBJ2-5, is NAGVMQNPRHLVRRRGQEARLRCSPMKGHSHVYWYRQLPEEGLKFMVYLQKENIIDESGMPKERFSAEFPKEGPSILRIQQVVRGDSAAYFCASSPRLVLAGVETQYFGPGTRLLVL.

The V call is TRBV2, the J call TRBJ1-1; D gene ambiguous. This CDR3 comprises 13 residues. Trimming removed 5 bases at V and 6 bases at J, with 13 bases between. Germline CDR1 and CDR2: SNHLY and FYNNEI. The CDR3 DNA is TGTGCCAGCAGTCCAGAACGCGGGGCTGAAGCTTTCTTT. Translating gives CASSPERGAEAFF.

The chain employs TRBV29-1 and TRBJ1-2; no firm D call. Trimming left V 2 bases short and J 4 bases short, with 11 bases between. Germline CDR1 and CDR2: SQVTM and ANQGSEA. The CDR3 totals 13 residues. The DNA for the CDR3 is TGCAGCGTTGAACCTAGAGAAGGCTATGGCTACACCTTC. Translated: CSVEPREGYGYTF.

This clone was counted a few times. The chain uses TRBV28 and TRBJ1-5; 7 bases line up with TRBD1. V shed 6 bases and J 3 bases; nucleotides not matched to a gene: 2. This CDR3 has 13 amino acids. Per the germline V gene, CDR1 is MDHEN and CDR2 is SYDVKM. The DNA of the CDR3 is TGTGCCAGCAGACAGGGGATCAATCAGCCCCAGCATTTT. Translating it yields CASRQGINQPQHF.

This chain joins TRBV4-1 and TRBJ1-1, with a possible D match to TRBD1 (6 bases). The CDR3 covers 15 residues. V was trimmed by 2 bases and J by 5 bases, leaving 15 bases between them. Germline CDR1 and CDR2: MGHRA and YSYEKL. In DNA form, the CDR3 reads TGCGCCAGCAGCCAACAGGGGCTCCGTAAGACTGAAGCTTTCTTT. It specifies CASSQQGLRKTEAFF.